The clone carrying this T cell receptor (beta chain) was seen at least ten times. Its specificity is unknown. This entry comes from a study of metastatic and nonmetastatic thyroid tumors. Across the study: For malignant and benign thyroid patients, tumor or nodule tissue and blood were the sources whose repertoires were compared. General study points: Patients with malignant thyroid tumors reportedly had significantly higher TCR beta diversity than those with benign nodules, in blood and tumor.

This CDR3 contains 14 residues. Trimming took 1 base from V and 8 from J; bases not matched to a gene: 6. Germline V gene sequence: CDR1 KGHDR, CDR2 SFDVKD. Among the patients, none had received any treatment before thyroid surgery. TCRdb re-processed the PCR reads through MiXCR. Of roughly 57,000 clones in the sample, roughly 20% were seen once. This sequence originates from a female donor with papillary thyroid cancer or a benign thyroid nodule (not recorded which). Some clones in this sample may be carry-over from other donors' samples. The chain carries TRBV24-1 and TRBJ1-2; 7 bases fit TRBD1. The sequenced material came from blood. The CDR3 region has the DNA TGTGCCACCAGTGATTTCGACAGGGTAGGGGGCTACACCTTC. Amino acids: CATSDFDRVGGYTF.